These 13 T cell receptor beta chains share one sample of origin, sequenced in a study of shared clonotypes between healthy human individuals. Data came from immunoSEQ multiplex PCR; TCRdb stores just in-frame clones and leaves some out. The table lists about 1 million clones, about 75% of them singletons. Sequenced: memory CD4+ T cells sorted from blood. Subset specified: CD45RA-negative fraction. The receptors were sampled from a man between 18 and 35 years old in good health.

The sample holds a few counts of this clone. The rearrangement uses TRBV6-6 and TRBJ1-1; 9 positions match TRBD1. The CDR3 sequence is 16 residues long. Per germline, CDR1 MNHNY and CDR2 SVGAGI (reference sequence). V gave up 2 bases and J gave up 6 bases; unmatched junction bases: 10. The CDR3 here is CASSYRLQGAGAEAFF. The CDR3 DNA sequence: TGTGCCAGCAGTTACCGCCTACAGGGGGCCGGCGCTGAAGCTTTCTTT.

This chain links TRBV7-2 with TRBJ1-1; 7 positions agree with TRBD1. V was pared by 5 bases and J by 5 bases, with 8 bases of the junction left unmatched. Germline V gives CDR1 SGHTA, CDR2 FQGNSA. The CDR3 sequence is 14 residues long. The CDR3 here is CASSLNRGGTEAFF. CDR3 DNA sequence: TGTGCCAGCAGCCTAAACAGGGGAGGGACTGAAGCTTTCTTT.

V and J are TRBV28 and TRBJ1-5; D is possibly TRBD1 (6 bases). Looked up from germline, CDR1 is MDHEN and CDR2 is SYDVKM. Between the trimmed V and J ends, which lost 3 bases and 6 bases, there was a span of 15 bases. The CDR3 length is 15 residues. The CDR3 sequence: CASSFQGGGVQPQHF. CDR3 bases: TGTGCCAGCAGTTTCCAAGGGGGAGGGGTTCAGCCCCAGCATTTT.

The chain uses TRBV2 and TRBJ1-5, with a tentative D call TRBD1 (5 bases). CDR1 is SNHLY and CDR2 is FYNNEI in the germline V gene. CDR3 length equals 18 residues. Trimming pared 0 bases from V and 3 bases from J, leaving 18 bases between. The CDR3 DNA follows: TGTGCCAGCAGTGAAGCGCTTCTGATACAGGTTAACAATCAGCCCCAGCATTTT. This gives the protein CASSEALLIQVNNQPQHF.

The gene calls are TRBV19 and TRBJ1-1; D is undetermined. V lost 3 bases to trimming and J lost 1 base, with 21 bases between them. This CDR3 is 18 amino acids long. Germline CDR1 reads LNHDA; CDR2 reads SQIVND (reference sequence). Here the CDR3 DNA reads TGTGCCAGTAGTATTATACATCTTGCCGGGAAGGGGAACACTGAAGCTTTCTTT. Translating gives CASSIIHLAGKGNTEAFF.

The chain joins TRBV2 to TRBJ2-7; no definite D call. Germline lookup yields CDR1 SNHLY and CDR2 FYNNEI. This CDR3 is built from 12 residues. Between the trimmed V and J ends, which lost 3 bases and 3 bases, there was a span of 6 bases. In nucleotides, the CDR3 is TGTGCCAGCAGTGAGAATGACTACGAGCAGTACTTC. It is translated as CASSENDYEQYF.

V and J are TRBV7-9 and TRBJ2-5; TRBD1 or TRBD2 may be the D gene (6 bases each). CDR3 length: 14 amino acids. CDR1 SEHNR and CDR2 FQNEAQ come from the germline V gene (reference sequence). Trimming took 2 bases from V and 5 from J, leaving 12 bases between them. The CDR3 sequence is CASSLFGGRETQYF. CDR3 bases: TGTGCCAGCAGCTTATTCGGGGGCCGGGAGACCCAGTACTTC. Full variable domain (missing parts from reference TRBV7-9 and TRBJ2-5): DTGVSQNPRHKITKRGQNVTFRCDPISEHNRLYWYRQTLGQGPEFLTYFQNEAQLEKSRLLSDRFSAERPKGSFSTLEIQRTEQGDSAMYLCASSLFGGRETQYFGPGTRLLVL.

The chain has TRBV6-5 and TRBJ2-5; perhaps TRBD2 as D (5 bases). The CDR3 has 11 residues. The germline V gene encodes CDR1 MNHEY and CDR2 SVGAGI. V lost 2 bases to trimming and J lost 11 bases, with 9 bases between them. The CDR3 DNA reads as TGTGCCAGCAGTTACATCGGGGTTCAGTACTTC. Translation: CASSYIGVQYF.

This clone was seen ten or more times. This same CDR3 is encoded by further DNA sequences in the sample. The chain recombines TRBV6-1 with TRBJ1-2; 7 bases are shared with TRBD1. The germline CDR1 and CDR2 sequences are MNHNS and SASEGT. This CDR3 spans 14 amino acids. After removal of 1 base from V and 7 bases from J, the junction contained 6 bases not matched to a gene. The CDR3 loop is CASSEEAGGSGYTF. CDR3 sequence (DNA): TGTGCCAGCAGTGAAGAGGCAGGGGGTAGTGGCTACACCTTC.

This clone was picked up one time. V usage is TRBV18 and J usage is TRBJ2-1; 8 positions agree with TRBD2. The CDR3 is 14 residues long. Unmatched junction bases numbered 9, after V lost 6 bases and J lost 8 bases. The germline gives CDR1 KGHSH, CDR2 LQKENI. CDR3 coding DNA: TGTGCCAGCTCCCCGGGACTAGAAGGGTATGAGCAGTTCTTC. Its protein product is CASSPGLEGYEQFF.

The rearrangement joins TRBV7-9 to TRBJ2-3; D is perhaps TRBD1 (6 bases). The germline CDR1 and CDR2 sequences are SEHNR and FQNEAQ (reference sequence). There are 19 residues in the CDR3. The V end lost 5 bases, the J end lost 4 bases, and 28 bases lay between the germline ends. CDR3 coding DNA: TGTGCCAGCAGCGCAACGACAGGATTAGAACTTCGAAGATCAGATACGCAGTATTTT. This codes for CASSATTGLELRRSDTQYF.

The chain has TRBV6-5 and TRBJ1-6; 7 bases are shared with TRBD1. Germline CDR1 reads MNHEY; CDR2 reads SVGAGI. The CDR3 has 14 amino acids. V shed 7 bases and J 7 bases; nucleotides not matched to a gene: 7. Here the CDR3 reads CASTRGQKNSPLHF. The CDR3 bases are TGTGCCAGCACCCGGGGACAGAAAAATTCACCCCTCCACTTT.

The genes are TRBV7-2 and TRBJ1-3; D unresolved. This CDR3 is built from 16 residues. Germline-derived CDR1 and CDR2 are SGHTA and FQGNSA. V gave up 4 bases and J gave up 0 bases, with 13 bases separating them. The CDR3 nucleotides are TGTGCCAGCAGCTCACCGCAGAGAATCTCTGGAAACACCATATATTTT. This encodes CASSSPQRISGNTIYF.